The present T cell receptor beta chain was sequenced within a study of T cell responses to AZD1222 COVID-19 vaccine. The study, taken as a whole, reports: There were repertoire samples only from the period after the peak T cell response. The donor group comprised mostly white British people and more females; the analysis possibly underestimated clonal diversity. Baseline serology detected seropositivity in only five or six AZD1222 recipients. Variant regions that are unmutated are reportedly the target of nearly half of spike-specific TCRs.

This table comes from immunoSEQ multiplex PCR, and its TCRdb copy is limited to in-frame clones, with some not included. The repertoire holds 90,000 to 130,000 clones, with more than 65% as singletons. Turning to this clone: The antigen is undetermined.

This clonotype originated in an adult in good health. Sequenced here: peripheral blood, sampled on day 0 of AZD1222 vaccination.

This CDR3 is CASLRGDNQPQHF. CDR3 nucleotide sequence: TGTGCCAGCCTGAGGGGAGATAATCAGCCCCAGCATTTT. J is TRBJ1-5 and V is TRBV6-5, with D possibly TRBD1 on 5 matching bases. Germline loops: CDR1 MNHEY, CDR2 SVGAGI. The CDR3 totals 13 residues. With 8 bases removed from V and 4 bases from J, the gap between germline ends came to 12 bases.